Following are 21 T cell receptor beta chains from one sample sequenced in a study of cytomegalovirus exposure and HLA in healthy donors. Use of 60 Vbeta and 13 Jbeta primers characterized the PCR. Sequencing used immunoSEQ multiplex PCR; TCRdb keeps in-frame clones, though not all of them. Altogether approximately 160,000 clones are present, 70% being singletons, with the ten largest covering 4.7%. The sequenced sample consisted of PBMCs. These TCRs come from a man between 18 and 35 years old in good health and CMV-seropositive.

In its sample, this clone was seen a few times. The chain employs TRBV9 and TRBJ1-4; D is possibly TRBD1 (5 bases). Trimming shortened V by 0 bases and J by 0 bases, and 15 bases separated the two germline ends. The CDR3 spans 18 residues. Germline CDR1 and CDR2: SGDLS and YYNGEE. CDR3 in DNA: TGTGCCAGCAGCGTAGCGGGAGGAGGGGCTGCAACTAATGAAAAACTGTTTTTT. Amino acids: CASSVAGGGAATNEKLFF.

V and J are TRBV9 and TRBJ1-6, with TRBD1 as a possible D gene (6 bases). Trimming left V 1 base short and J 7 bases short, with 12 bases between. CDR1 is SGDLS and CDR2 is YYNGEE in the germline V gene. The CDR3 loop spans 15 amino acids. The CDR3 spells CASSVRAGDNSPLHF. The CDR3, as DNA: TGTGCCAGCAGCGTAAGGGCAGGGGACAATTCACCCCTCCACTTT. Drawing the rest from reference TRBV9 and TRBJ1-6, the complete variable domain is DSGVTQTPKHLITATGQRVTLRCSPRSGDLSVYWYQQSLDQGLQFLIQYYNGEERAKGNILERFSAQQFPDLHSELNLSSLELGDSALYFCASSVRAGDNSPLHFGNGTRLTVT.

Only one count was recorded for this clone. Here the CDR3 DNA reads TGTGCCAGCAGTGAATGGACAGGGACAGGGGTGGGGAACACTGAAGCTTTCTTT. Translation gives CASSEWTGTGVGNTEAFF. This chain uses TRBV6-1 with TRBJ1-1; TRBD1 matches at 10 bases. Trimming took 2 bases from V and 1 from J; bases not matched to a gene: 10. The CDR3 has 18 residues. Germline CDR1 MNHNS, CDR2 SASEGT.

The V gene is TRBV5-4, the J gene TRBJ2-6; 7 nucleotides align to TRBD1. The trim removed 4 bases at V and 1 base at J, leaving 5 bases unmatched. Germline V gene sequence: CDR1 SGHNT, CDR2 YYREEE (reference sequence). This CDR3 region has 16 residues. The CDR3 spells CASSLTQGSGANVLTF. CDR3 DNA sequence: TGTGCCAGCAGCCTCACACAGGGGTCTGGGGCCAACGTCCTGACTTTC.

The chain has TRBV30 and TRBJ1-6; 8 positions agree with TRBD1. CDR1 is GTSNPN and CDR2 is SVGIG in the germline V gene (reference sequence). The CDR3 totals 14 residues. V lost 4 bases and J lost 8; bases outside the gene matches: 7. CDR3 sequence: CAWNSGTGYSPLHF. CDR3 nucleotides: TGTGCCTGGAACTCCGGGACAGGCTATTCACCCCTCCACTTT.

The chain is built from TRBV28 and TRBJ1-4, with 8 bases lining up with TRBD1. J lost 5 bases, V lost 5 bases, and 10 bases had no gene match. CDR3 length equals 16 residues. Per the germline V gene, CDR1 is MDHEN and CDR2 is SYDVKM. CDR3 in amino acids: CASSTTGQGSNEKLFF. As DNA, the CDR3 is TGTGCCAGCAGTACAACCGGACAGGGCTCAAATGAAAAACTGTTTTTT. The whole variable domain, filled in from reference TRBV28 and TRBJ1-4, reads DVKVTQSSRYLVKRTGEKVFLECVQDMDHENMFWYRQDPGLGLRLIYFSYDVKMKEKGDIPEGYSVSREKKERFSLILESASTNQTSMYLCASSTTGQGSNEKLFFGSGTQLSVL.

In this sample, this clone turned up a few times. The chain recombines TRBV11-3 with TRBJ2-1, with 8 bases aligning to TRBD2. The CDR3 is 16 residues long. The germline V gene has CDR1 SGHNT and CDR2 YENEEA. With 5 bases clipped from V and 1 base from J, the junction kept 7 bases outside the gene matches. The CDR3 bases are TGTGCCAGCAGCCCCCCAGCGGGAGCATCCTACAATGAGCAGTTCTTC. Amino acid sequence: CASSPPAGASYNEQFF.

This clone came up a few times. The V call is TRBV5-1, the J call TRBJ2-3; 8 bases map to TRBD2. The V and J ends lost 4 bases and 5 bases, in that order; junction bases with no gene match: 12. Germline-derived CDR1 and CDR2 are SGHRS and YFSETQ. The CDR3 is 16 residues long. The chain's CDR3 is CASSRGGLEGLDTQYF. The CDR3 DNA reads as TGCGCCAGCAGCCGTGGGGGACTAGAAGGATTAGATACGCAGTATTTT.

The rearrangement joins TRBV2 to TRBJ2-3; perhaps TRBD1 as D (7 bases). V lost 3 bases and J lost 4, with 14 bases in between. The germline V gene has CDR1 SNHLY and CDR2 FYNNEI. CDR3 length: 15 residues. The CDR3 DNA sequence: TGTGCCAGCAGTGAGGAGGGGGCGCATTCAGATACGCAGTATTTT. Translating it yields CASSEEGAHSDTQYF.

CDR3 nucleotides: TGCGCCAGCAGCCAAGATTGGGGGGATGTCGCGAGATACTCTGGGGCCAACGTCCTGACTTTC. Translating it yields CASSQDWGDVARYSGANVLTF. This chain uses TRBV4-1 with TRBJ2-6; D may be TRBD2 (6 bases). V was shortened by 0 bases and J by 0 bases, with 21 bases between the two germline ends. The CDR3 is 21 amino acids. Germline V gives CDR1 MGHRA, CDR2 YSYEKL.

The chain links TRBV7-9 to TRBJ1-4; D is unclear. V gave up 2 bases and J gave up 5 bases, with 9 bases separating them. The CDR3 consists of 14 residues. Germline V gene sequence: CDR1 SEHNR, CDR2 FQNEAQ (reference sequence). CDR3 nucleotides: TGTGCCAGCAGCTTAAGACTGTCAAATGAAAAACTGTTTTTT. It encodes CASSLRLSNEKLFF.

This chain links TRBV5-6 with TRBJ2-7; D is undetermined. The CDR3 contains 15 residues. V lost 4 bases and J lost 6, with 20 bases in between. Per germline, CDR1 SGHDT and CDR2 YYEEEE. In DNA form, the CDR3 reads TGTGCCAGCAGCCCCTCGAGCACAGAAAACGGCGAGCAGTACGTC. Protein product: CASSPSSTENGEQYV.

The chain links TRBV4-1 to TRBJ2-7, with no clear D. CDR1 MGHRA and CDR2 YSYEKL come from the germline V gene. V lost 4 bases, J lost 7 bases, and 23 bases lay in between. The CDR3 runs to 16 residues. CDR3 region: CASSPPRSLSADEQYV. Here the CDR3 DNA reads TGCGCCAGCAGCCCGCCTCGGAGCCTAAGTGCGGATGAGCAGTACGTC.

The rearrangement links TRBV6-5 to TRBJ2-2, with unresolved D. The CDR3 contains 12 residues. Trimming left V 5 bases short and J 7 bases short, with 8 bases between. Germline loops: CDR1 MNHEY, CDR2 SVGAGI. This chain's CDR3 is CASSHPGGELFF. CDR3 in DNA: TGTGCCAGCAGTCACCCCGGCGGGGAGCTGTTTTTT.

The chain is built from TRBV28 and TRBJ2-7; 9 bases agree with TRBD1. V was clipped by 3 bases and J by 5 bases; unmatched bases: 8. In germline, CDR1 is MDHEN, CDR2 SYDVKM. The length of the CDR3 is 15 residues. The CDR3 DNA reads as TGTGCCAGCAGTTTCCCGGGACAGGGTACCGACGAGCAGTACGTC. Amino acid sequence: CASSFPGQGTDEQYV.

The chain is built from TRBV6-5 and TRBJ1-1; D is uncertain. Germline-derived CDR1 and CDR2 are MNHEY and SVGAGI. The CDR3 runs 11 residues. V was shortened by 5 bases and J by 5 bases, with 6 bases between the two germline ends. In DNA, the CDR3 is TGTGCCAGCAGTAGAGGGACTGAAGCTTTCTTT. It translates to CASSRGTEAFF.

The chain uses TRBV7-9 and TRBJ2-7, with D maybe TRBD1 (6 bases). The CDR3 is made up of 14 amino acids. CDR1 and CDR2 from the germline V gene are SEHNR and FQNEAQ (reference sequence). Trimming cost V 0 bases and J 3 bases, with 9 bases left between them. CDR3 sequence (DNA): TGTGCCAGCAGCTTAGCGGGGGCCCGCTACGAGCAGTACGTC. Its translation: CASSLAGARYEQYV.

This rearrangement joins TRBV18 to TRBJ1-5, with D unresolved. CDR3 length: 17 residues. CDR1 and CDR2 (germline): KGHSH, LQKENI. Trimming took off 3 bases at V and 0 bases at J, with 15 bases between the two ends. The CDR3 loop reads CASSPVAIGSSNQPQHF. DNA for the CDR3: TGTGCCAGCTCACCGGTGGCCATTGGGAGTAGCAATCAGCCCCAGCATTTT. Drawing the rest from reference TRBV18 and TRBJ1-5, the complete variable domain is NAGVMQNPRHLVRRRGQEARLRCSPMKGHSHVYWYRQLPEEGLKFMVYLQKENIIDESGMPKERFSAEFPKEGPSILRIQQVVRGDSAAYFCASSPVAIGSSNQPQHFGDGTRLSIL.

The J gene is TRBJ2-1, the V gene TRBV4-1; D might be TRBD2 (7 bases). The CDR3 consists of 14 residues. From germline, CDR1 is MGHRA and CDR2 YSYEKL. V shed 4 bases and J shed 8 bases, with 15 bases lying between them. The CDR3: CASSREGGGHEQFF. CDR3 coding DNA: TGCGCCAGCAGCCGGGAGGGGGGAGGCCATGAGCAGTTCTTC.

The chain has TRBV5-6 and TRBJ2-4, with 10 bases matching TRBD2. The CDR3 totals 16 residues. Germline V gene data show CDR1 as SGHDT and CDR2 as YYEEEE. V was pared by 0 bases and J by 8 bases, with 8 bases of the junction left unmatched. This CDR3 is CASSLAERGGWDIQYF. CDR3 nucleotide sequence: TGTGCCAGCAGCTTGGCGGAGCGGGGGGGTTGGGACATTCAGTACTTC.

This rearrangement joins TRBV6-1 to TRBJ2-2; 7 bases are shared with TRBD2. J was trimmed by 7 bases and V by 2 bases; bases with no gene match: 10. CDR1 and CDR2 (germline): MNHNS, SASEGT. There are 16 residues in the CDR3. The CDR3 nucleotides read TGTGCCAGCAGTGAATTTGCGGGGGAAGTAGGCGGGGAGCTGTTTTTT. This codes for CASSEFAGEVGGELFF.